This TCR beta chain was sequenced for a study of blood T cell repertoires in COVID-19. The V and J ends lost 4 bases and 0 bases respectively, with 14 bases between them. CDR1 and CDR2 from the germline V gene are SGHKS and YYEKEE (reference sequence). This CDR3 is 17 amino acids long. Generated by immunoSEQ multiplex PCR, the TCRdb table keeps only in-frame clones and is missing some. The table shows about 200,000 clones, with around 84% occurring only once. This clonotype was sampled from a human donor in a cohort sampled during active COVID-19. The chain carries TRBV5-5 and TRBJ1-6; tentatively, D is TRBD1 (5 bases). Sample: peripheral blood. For the CDR3, the DNA is TGTGCCAGCAGCCCCTATGGGGGGGACTCCTATAATTCACCCCTCCACTTT. Translating it yields CASSPYGGDSYNSPLHF.